This T cell receptor beta chain originates from a study of Tregs in tolerant kidney transplant recipients. Findings and limits, study-wide: Nucleotide sequences could not be compared across some patients' samples due to primer changes. Expanding Tregs on activated donor B cells appeared to best identify donor-specific TCRbeta clones.

Generated by immunoSEQ multiplex PCR, the TCRdb table keeps only in-frame clones and is missing some. The sample contains approximately 100,000 clones, approximately 93% of which appear only once. With 5 bases removed from V and 0 bases from J, the gap between germline ends came to 15 bases. This CDR3 has 16 amino acids. The germline CDR1 and CDR2 sequences are SEHNR and FQNEAQ (reference sequence). On this clone: Its antigen is not identified.

The sample here was CD4+ T cells from blood, taken before the transplant. The clonotype was recovered from a human donor who received a combined kidney and bone marrow transplant. This chain uses TRBV7-9 with TRBJ2-3, with a possible D match to TRBD1 (6 bases). CDR3 residues: CASSPGHTSSTDTQYF. CDR3 sequence (DNA): TGTGCCAGCAGCCCGGGACATACCAGTAGCACAGATACGCAGTATTTT.